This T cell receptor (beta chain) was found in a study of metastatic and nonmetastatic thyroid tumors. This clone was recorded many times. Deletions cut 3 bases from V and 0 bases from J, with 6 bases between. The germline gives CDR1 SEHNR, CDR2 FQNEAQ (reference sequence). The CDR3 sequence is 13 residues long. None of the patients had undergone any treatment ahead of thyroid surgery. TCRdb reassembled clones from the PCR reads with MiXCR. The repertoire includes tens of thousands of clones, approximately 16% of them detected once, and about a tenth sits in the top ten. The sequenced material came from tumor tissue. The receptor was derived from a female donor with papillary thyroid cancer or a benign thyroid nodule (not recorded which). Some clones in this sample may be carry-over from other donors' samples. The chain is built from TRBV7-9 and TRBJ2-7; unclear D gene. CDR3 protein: CASSFYSSYEQYF. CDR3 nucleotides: TGTGCCAGCAGCTTTTACTCCTCCTACGAGCAGTACTTC.